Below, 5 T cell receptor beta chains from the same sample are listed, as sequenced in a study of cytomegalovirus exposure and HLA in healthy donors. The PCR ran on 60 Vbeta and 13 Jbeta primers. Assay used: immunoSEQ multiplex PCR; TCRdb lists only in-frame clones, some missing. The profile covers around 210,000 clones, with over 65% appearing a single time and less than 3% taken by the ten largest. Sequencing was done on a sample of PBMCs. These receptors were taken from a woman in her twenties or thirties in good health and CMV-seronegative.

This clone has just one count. Here the CDR3 reads CASSFDRTYEQYF. CDR3 coding DNA: TGCGCCAGCAGCTTCGACAGAACCTACGAGCAGTACTTC. This chain joins TRBV5-1 and TRBJ2-7; possible D gene TRBD1, 5 bases. CDR1 SGHRS and CDR2 YFSETQ come from the germline V gene. With 2 bases removed from V and 2 bases from J, the gap between germline ends came to 8 bases. The CDR3 is 13 amino acids.

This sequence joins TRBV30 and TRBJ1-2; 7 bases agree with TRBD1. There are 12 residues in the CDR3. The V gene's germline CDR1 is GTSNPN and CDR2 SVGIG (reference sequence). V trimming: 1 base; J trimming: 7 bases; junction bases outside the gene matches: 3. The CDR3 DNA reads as TGTGCCTGGAGTGAGGGGGCCTTTGGCTACACCTTC. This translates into CAWSEGAFGYTF. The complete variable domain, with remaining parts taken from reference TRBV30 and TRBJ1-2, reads SQTIHQWPATLVQPVGSPLSLECTVEGTSNPNLYWYRQAAGRGLQLLFYSVGIGQISSEVPQNLSASRPQDRQFILSSKKLLLSDSGFYLCAWSEGAFGYTFGSGTRLTVV.

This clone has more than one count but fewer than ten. The CDR3, as DNA: TGTGCCAGCAGCCTCCCTAGGACAGGGCTACGGGGGGAGCAGTACTTC. It specifies CASSLPRTGLRGEQYF. This rearrangement joins TRBV5-6 to TRBJ2-7; 8 nucleotides line up with TRBD1. CDR3 length equals 16 residues. The trim removed 4 bases at V and 7 bases at J, leaving 16 bases unmatched. CDR1 and CDR2 (germline): SGHDT, YYEEEE. The whole variable domain, filled in from reference TRBV5-6 and TRBJ2-7, reads DAGVTQSPTHLIKTRGQQVTLRCSPKSGHDTVSWYQQALGQGPQFIFQYYEEEERQRGNFPDRFSGHQFPNYSSELNVNALLLGDSALYLCASSLPRTGLRGEQYFGPGTRLTVT.

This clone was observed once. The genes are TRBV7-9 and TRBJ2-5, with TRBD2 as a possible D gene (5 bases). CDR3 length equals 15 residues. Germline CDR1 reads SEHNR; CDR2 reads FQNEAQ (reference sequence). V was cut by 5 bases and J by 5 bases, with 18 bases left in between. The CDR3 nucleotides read TGTGCCAGCAGCCCCCGGAAGGGAGCCGTTGAGACCCAGTACTTC. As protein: CASSPRKGAVETQYF.

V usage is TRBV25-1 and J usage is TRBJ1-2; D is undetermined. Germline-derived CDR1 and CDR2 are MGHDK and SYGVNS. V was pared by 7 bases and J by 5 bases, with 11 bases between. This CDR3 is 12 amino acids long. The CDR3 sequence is CASTGFGYGYTF. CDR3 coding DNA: TGTGCCAGCACGGGGTTCGGGTATGGCTACACCTTC.